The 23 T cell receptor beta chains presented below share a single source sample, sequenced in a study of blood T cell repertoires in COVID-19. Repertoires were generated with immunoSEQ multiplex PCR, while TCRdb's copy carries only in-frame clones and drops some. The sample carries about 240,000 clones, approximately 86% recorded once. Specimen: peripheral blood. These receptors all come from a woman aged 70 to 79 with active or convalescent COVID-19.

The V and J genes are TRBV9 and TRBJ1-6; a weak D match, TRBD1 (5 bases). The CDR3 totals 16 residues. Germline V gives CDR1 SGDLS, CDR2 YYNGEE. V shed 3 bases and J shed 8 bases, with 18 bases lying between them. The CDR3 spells CASSGRGVGGDSPLHF. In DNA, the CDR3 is TGTGCCAGCAGCGGTAGGGGTGTGGGAGGGGATTCACCCCTCCACTTT.

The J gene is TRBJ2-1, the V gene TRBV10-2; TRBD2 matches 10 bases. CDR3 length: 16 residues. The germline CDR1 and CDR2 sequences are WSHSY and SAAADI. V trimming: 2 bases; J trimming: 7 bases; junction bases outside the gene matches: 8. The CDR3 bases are TGCGCCAGCAGTGAGAGAAGGCTAGCGGGGGAAAATGAGCAGTTCTTC. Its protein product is CASSERRLAGENEQFF.

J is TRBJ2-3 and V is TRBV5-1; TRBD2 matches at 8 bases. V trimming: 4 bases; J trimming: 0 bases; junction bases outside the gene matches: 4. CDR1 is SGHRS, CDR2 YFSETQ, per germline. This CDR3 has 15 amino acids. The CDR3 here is CASSATSGSTDTQYF. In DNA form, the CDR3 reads TGCGCCAGCAGCGCCACTAGCGGTAGCACAGATACGCAGTATTTT.

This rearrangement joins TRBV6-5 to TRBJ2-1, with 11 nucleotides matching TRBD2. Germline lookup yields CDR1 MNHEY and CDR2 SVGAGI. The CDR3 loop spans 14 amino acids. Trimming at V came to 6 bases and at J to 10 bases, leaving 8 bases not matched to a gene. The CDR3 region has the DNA TGTGCCAGCAGGAAGGAGACTAGCGGGACCGAGCAGTTCTTC. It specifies CASRKETSGTEQFF.

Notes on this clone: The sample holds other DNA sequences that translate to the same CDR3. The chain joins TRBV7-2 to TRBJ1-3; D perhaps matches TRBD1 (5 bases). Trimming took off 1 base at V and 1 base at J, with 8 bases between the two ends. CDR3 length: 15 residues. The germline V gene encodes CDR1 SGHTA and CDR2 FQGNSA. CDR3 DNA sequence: TGTGCCAGCAGCTTAGGGGGGGGTTCTGGAAACACCATATATTTT. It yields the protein CASSLGGGSGNTIYF. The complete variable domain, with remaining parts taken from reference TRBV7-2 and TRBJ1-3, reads GAGVSQSPSNKVTEKGKDVELRCDPISGHTALYWYRQSLGQGLEFLIYFQGNSAPDKSGLPSDRFSAERTGGSVSTLTIQRTQQEDSAVYLCASSLGGGSGNTIYFGEGSWLTVV.

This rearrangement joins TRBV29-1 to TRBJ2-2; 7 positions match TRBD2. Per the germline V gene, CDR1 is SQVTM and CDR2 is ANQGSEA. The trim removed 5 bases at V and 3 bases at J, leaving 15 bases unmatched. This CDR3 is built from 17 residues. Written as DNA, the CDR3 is TGCAGCGTTCTCCCGGACCAAGCGGGGATGGACACCGGGGAGCTGTTTTTT. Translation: CSVLPDQAGMDTGELFF.

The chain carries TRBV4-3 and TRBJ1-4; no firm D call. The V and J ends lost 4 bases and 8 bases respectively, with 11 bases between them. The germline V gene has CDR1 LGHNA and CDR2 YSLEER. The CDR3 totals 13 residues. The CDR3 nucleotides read TGCGCCAGCAGCCCAGGAGGTAGAGAAAAACTGTTTTTT. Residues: CASSPGGREKLFF.

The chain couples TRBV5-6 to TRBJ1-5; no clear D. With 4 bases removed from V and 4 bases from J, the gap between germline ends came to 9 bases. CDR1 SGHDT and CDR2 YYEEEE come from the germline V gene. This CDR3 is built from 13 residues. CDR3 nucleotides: TGTGCCAGCAGCCGAGGGAATAATCAGCCCCAGCATTTT. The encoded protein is CASSRGNNQPQHF.

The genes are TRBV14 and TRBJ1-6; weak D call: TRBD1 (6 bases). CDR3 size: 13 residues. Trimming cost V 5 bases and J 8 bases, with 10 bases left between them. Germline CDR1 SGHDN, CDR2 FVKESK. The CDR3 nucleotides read TGTGCCAGCAGCAGGGGGAGACATTCACCCCTCCACTTT. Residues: CASSRGRHSPLHF.

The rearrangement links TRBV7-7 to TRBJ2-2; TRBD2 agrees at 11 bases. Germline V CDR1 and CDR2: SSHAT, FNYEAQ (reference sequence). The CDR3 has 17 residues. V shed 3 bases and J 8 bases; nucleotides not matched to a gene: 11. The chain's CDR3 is CASSLGNVAGGPGELFF. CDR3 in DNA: TGTGCCAGCAGCTTGGGCAACGTAGCGGGGGGGCCAGGGGAGCTGTTTTTT.

This CDR3 is CASSPDRVNTEAFF. As DNA, the CDR3 is TGCGCCAGCAGTCCGGACAGGGTGAACACTGAAGCTTTCTTT. J is TRBJ1-1 and V is TRBV4-3; TRBD1 matches 8 bases. V was pared by 6 bases and J by 0 bases, with 3 bases of the junction left unmatched. Germline CDR1 and CDR2: LGHNA and YSLEER. This CDR3 spans 14 amino acids.

This CDR3 is CASSQDRAVNSPLHF. DNA of the CDR3: TGTGCCAGCAGCCAAGACAGGGCAGTTAATTCACCCCTCCACTTT. The rearrangement joins TRBV3-1 (or the pseudogene TRBV3-2) to TRBJ1-6, with D maybe TRBD1 (5 bases). The CDR3 is made up of 15 amino acids. Trimming cost V 0 bases and J 6 bases, with 9 bases left between them. CDR1 and CDR2 (germline): LGHDT, YNNKEL (reference sequence).

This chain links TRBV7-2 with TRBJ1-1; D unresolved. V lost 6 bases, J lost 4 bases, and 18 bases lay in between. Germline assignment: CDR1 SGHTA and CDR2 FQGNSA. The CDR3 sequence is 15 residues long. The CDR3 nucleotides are TGTGCCAGCAGACTAGGGTCTTCCGACGGCACTGAAGCTTTCTTT. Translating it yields CASRLGSSDGTEAFF. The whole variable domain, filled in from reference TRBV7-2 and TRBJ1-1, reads GAGVSQSPSNKVTEKGKDVELRCDPISGHTALYWYRQSLGQGLEFLIYFQGNSAPDKSGLPSDRFSAERTGGSVSTLTIQRTQQEDSAVYLCASRLGSSDGTEAFFGQGTRLTVV.

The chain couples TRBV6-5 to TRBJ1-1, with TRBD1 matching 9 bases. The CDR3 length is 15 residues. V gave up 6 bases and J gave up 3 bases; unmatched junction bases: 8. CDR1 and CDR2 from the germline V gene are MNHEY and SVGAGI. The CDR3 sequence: CASSSDRGDYTEAFF. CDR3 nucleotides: TGTGCCAGCAGCTCGGACAGGGGAGATTACACTGAAGCTTTCTTT.

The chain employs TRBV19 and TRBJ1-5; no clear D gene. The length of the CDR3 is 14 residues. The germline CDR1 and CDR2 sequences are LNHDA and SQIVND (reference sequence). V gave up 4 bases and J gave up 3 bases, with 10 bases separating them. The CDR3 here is CASSSTGFNQPQHF. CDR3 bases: TGTGCCAGTAGTAGTACGGGGTTCAATCAGCCCCAGCATTTT.

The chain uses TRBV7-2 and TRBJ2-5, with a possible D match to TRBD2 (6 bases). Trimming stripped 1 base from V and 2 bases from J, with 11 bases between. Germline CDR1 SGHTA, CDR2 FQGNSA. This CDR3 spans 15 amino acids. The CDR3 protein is CASSLEVGGQETQYF. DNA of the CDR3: TGTGCCAGCAGCTTAGAGGTGGGGGGACAAGAGACCCAGTACTTC.

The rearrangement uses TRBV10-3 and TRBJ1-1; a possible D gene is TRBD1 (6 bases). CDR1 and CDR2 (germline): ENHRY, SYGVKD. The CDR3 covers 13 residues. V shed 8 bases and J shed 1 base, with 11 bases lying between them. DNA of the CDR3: TGTGCCATCGCCAAACAGGGGAACACTGAAGCTTTCTTT. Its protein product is CAIAKQGNTEAFF.

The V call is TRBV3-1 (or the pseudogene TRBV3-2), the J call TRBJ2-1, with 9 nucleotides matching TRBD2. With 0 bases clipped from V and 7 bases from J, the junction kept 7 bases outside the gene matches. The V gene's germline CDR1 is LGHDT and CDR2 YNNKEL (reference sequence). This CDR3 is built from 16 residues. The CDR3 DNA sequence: TGTGCCAGCAGCCAAGATTGGCTAGCGGGGCGGAATGAGCAGTTCTTC. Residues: CASSQDWLAGRNEQFF.

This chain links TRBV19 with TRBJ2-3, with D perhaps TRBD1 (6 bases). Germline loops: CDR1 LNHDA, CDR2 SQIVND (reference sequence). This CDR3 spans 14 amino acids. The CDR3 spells CAYRSDSSTDTQYF. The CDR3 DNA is TGTGCTTACAGGTCGGACAGTAGCACAGATACGCAGTATTTT. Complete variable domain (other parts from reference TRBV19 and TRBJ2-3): DGGITQSPKYLFRKEGQNVTLSCEQNLNHDAMYWYRQDPGQGLRLIYYSQIVNDFQKGDIAEGYSVSREKKESFPLTVTSAQKNPTAFYLCAYRSDSSTDTQYFGPGTRLTVL.

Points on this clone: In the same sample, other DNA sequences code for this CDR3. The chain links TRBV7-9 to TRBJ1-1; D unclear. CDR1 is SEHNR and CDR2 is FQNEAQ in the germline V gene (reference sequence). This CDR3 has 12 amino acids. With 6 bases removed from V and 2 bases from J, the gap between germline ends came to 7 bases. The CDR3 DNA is TGTGCCAGCAGTCCCCCAAACACTGAAGCTTTCTTT. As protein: CASSPPNTEAFF.

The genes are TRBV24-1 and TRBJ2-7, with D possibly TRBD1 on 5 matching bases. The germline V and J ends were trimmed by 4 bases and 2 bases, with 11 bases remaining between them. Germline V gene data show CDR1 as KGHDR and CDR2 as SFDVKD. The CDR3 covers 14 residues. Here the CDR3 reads CATSEGADTYEQYF. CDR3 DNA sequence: TGTGCCACCAGTGAAGGGGCCGACACCTACGAGCAGTACTTC.

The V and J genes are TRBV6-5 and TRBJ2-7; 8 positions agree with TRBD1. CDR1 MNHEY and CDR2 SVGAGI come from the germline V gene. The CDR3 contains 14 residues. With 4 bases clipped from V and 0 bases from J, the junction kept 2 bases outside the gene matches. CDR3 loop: CASSSGGSSYEQYF. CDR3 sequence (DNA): TGTGCCAGCAGTTCAGGGGGCAGCTCCTACGAGCAGTACTTC.

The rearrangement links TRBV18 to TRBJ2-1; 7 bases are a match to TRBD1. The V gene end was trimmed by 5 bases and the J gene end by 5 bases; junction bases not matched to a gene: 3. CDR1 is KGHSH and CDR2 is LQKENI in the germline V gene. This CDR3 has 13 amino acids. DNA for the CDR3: TGTGCCAGCTCAACCGGGACAGACAATGAGCAGTTCTTC. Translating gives CASSTGTDNEQFF.